The sequence of this T cell receptor beta chain was determined in a study of cytomegalovirus exposure and HLA in healthy donors. Use of 60 Vbeta and 13 Jbeta primers characterized the PCR. Clones were sequenced by immunoSEQ multiplex PCR, and TCRdb holds only the in-frame ones, with some missing. The profile shows approximately 200,000 clones, around 81% of them singletons. The CDR3 runs to 13 residues. V lost 2 bases to trimming and J lost 3 bases, with 7 bases between them. Germline lookup yields CDR1 SGHVS and CDR2 FNYEAQ. Sequenced: PBMCs. This TCR derives from a young man in good health and CMV-seronegative. The chain has TRBV7-6 and TRBJ1-1; no definite D call. The CDR3 region is CASSLREDTEAFF. The CDR3 nucleotides read TGTGCCAGCAGCTTACGGGAGGACACTGAAGCTTTCTTT.